Shown below are 13 T cell receptor beta chains from a single sample sequenced in a study of shared clonotypes between healthy human individuals. Libraries were prepared by immunoSEQ multiplex PCR; TCRdb keeps only in-frame clonotypes and omits some of them. The repertoire consists of 600,000 to 750,000 clones, with approximately 75% occurring once and the leading ten covering about 1.7%. Sequencing was performed on memory CD4+ T cells sorted from blood. Subset here: CD45RA-negative fraction. The receptors stem from a woman in her 30s in good health.

The V call is TRBV7-9, the J call TRBJ1-4, with 7 bases that match TRBD1. The germline gives CDR1 SEHNR, CDR2 FQNEAQ (reference sequence). V lost 11 bases, J lost 6 bases, and 6 bases stayed unmatched. The CDR3 contains 12 residues. The DNA of the CDR3 is TGTGCCGAGGGGACAGTGGATGAAAAACTGTTTTTT. As protein: CAEGTVDEKLFF.

The chain employs TRBV15 and TRBJ1-1, with no clear D. The CDR3 has 12 residues. CDR1 and CDR2 from the germline V gene are LNHNV and YYDKDF (reference sequence). Trimming removed 3 bases from V and 6 bases from J, with 8 bases in between. In DNA, the CDR3 is TGTGCCACCAGCAGGAGTGGAGCTGAAGCTTTCTTT. It is translated as CATSRSGAEAFF.

This clone was recorded once. The V and J genes are TRBV7-6 and TRBJ2-2; no definite D call. Trimming removed 6 bases at V and 5 bases at J, with 13 bases between. Germline assignment: CDR1 SGHVS and CDR2 FNYEAQ. The CDR3 sequence is 14 residues long. The CDR3 bases are TGTGCCAGCAGTTCTACACCTCAGACCGGGGAGCTGTTTTTT. Residues: CASSSTPQTGELFF.

The gene calls are TRBV11-2 and TRBJ2-2, with 9 bases aligning to TRBD1. The CDR3 length is 14 residues. V shed 8 bases and J 6 bases; nucleotides not matched to a gene: 7. The germline V gene encodes CDR1 SGHAT and CDR2 FQNNGV. CDR3 protein: CASGPRQGAGELFF. The DNA for the CDR3 is TGTGCCAGCGGGCCGCGACAGGGGGCCGGGGAGCTGTTTTTT. Full variable domain (outside the CDR3, taken from reference TRBV11-2 and TRBJ2-2): EAGVAQSPRYKIIEKRQSVAFWCNPISGHATLYWYQQILGQGPKLLIQFQNNGVVDDSQLPKDRFSAERLKGVDSTLKIQPAKLEDSAVYLCASGPRQGAGELFFGEGSRLTVL.

There are a few counts of this clone. The chain carries TRBV4-1 and TRBJ1-1, with D unclear. V was pared by 0 bases and J by 4 bases, with 9 bases between. Germline-derived CDR1 and CDR2 are MGHRA and YSYEKL. The CDR3 totals 14 residues. In nucleotides, the CDR3 is TGCGCCAGCAGCCAAGATTTGGCACTCACTGAAGCTTTCTTT. Encoded protein: CASSQDLALTEAFF.

This clone was recorded many times. The J gene is TRBJ1-2, the V gene TRBV5-1, with TRBD1 matching 7 bases. The germline gives CDR1 SGHRS, CDR2 YFSETQ. After removal of 4 bases from V and 0 bases from J, the junction contained 12 bases not matched to a gene. The CDR3 is made up of 17 amino acids. The CDR3 reads CASSLIPRDRANYGYTF. CDR3 nucleotides: TGCGCCAGCAGCCTGATTCCAAGAGACAGGGCTAACTATGGCTACACCTTC. The full variable domain, rest sourced from reference TRBV5-1 and TRBJ1-2, is KAGVTQTPRYLIKTRGQQVTLSCSPISGHRSVSWYQQTPGQGLQFLFEYFSETQRNKGNFPGRFSGRQFSNSRSEMNVSTLELGDSALYLCASSLIPRDRANYGYTFGSGTRLTVV.

The chain couples TRBV5-4 to TRBJ2-7, with 8 nucleotides matching TRBD1. The J segment lost 5 bases and the V segment lost 5 bases, leaving 9 bases of the junction unmatched. In germline, CDR1 is SGHNT, CDR2 YYREEE (reference sequence). This CDR3 has 14 amino acids. The CDR3 sequence: CASSQQGVSDEQYF. The CDR3 coding sequence is TGTGCCAGCAGTCAACAGGGGGTTTCGGACGAGCAGTACTTC.

Many counts were recorded for this clone. The chain joins TRBV30 to TRBJ2-1; the match to TRBD2 covers 7 bases. The germline CDR1 and CDR2 sequences are GTSNPN and SVGIG (reference sequence). This CDR3 region has 15 residues. The ends lost 5 bases at V and 7 bases at J; junction bases unmatched: 14. In DNA form, the CDR3 reads TGTGCCTGGGAGCCGAAGGAGGTCGGGGGGAATGAGCAGTTCTTC. Its protein is CAWEPKEVGGNEQFF.

This chain joins TRBV7-8 and TRBJ1-5; the D gene is possibly TRBD1 (6 bases). V lost 2 bases, J lost 7 bases, and 12 bases lay in between. The V gene's germline CDR1 is SGHVS and CDR2 FQNEAQ. The length of the CDR3 is 14 residues. For the CDR3, the DNA is TGTGCCAGCAGCTTAAACAGGGAGGGACAGCCCCAGCATTTT. It specifies CASSLNREGQPQHF. Together with reference TRBV7-8 and TRBJ1-5, the CDR3 gives the full variable domain: GAGVSQSPRYKVAKRGQDVALRCDPISGHVSLFWYQQALGQGPEFLTYFQNEAQLDKSGLPSDRFFAERPEGSVSTLKIQRTQQEDSAVYLCASSLNREGQPQHFGDGTRLSIL.

This clone occurred a few times. V usage is TRBV6-6 and J usage is TRBJ2-7, with TRBD1 identical over 9 bases. Germline CDR1 MNHNY, CDR2 SVGAGI (reference sequence). The CDR3 has 16 amino acids. The ends lost 6 bases at V and 4 bases at J; junction bases unmatched: 13. The CDR3 spells CASRQPGQGLWYEQYF. CDR3 bases: TGTGCCAGCAGACAACCGGGACAGGGCCTCTGGTACGAGCAGTACTTC.

The chain recombines TRBV7-9 with TRBJ2-5; the match to TRBD2 covers 7 bases. Germline V CDR1 and CDR2: SEHNR, FQNEAQ (reference sequence). The CDR3 has 16 residues. V shed 3 bases, J shed 1 base, and the junction held 8 bases outside the gene matches. CDR3 protein: CASSFAGREGQETQYF. The CDR3 DNA reads TGTGCCAGCAGCTTCGCGGGGAGGGAAGGCCAAGAGACCCAGTACTTC.

The chain links TRBV9 to TRBJ1-5; D might be TRBD1 (5 bases). Germline V lookup: CDR1 SGDLS, CDR2 YYNGEE. CDR3 length: 17 amino acids. V was cut by 3 bases and J by 7 bases, with 23 bases left in between. The CDR3: CASSAWGRGPGVQPQHF. The CDR3 region has the DNA TGTGCCAGCAGCGCATGGGGAAGGGGCCCCGGGGTGCAGCCCCAGCATTTT.

This rearrangement joins TRBV27 to TRBJ2-3; D ambiguous. The germline CDR1 and CDR2 sequences are MNHEY and SMNVEV (reference sequence). This CDR3 has 13 residues. Trimming removed 3 bases at V and 6 bases at J, with 10 bases between. CDR3 sequence reads: CASSFTHADTQYF. CDR3 sequence (DNA): TGTGCCAGCAGTTTCACCCATGCGGATACGCAGTATTTT.